This is a list of T cell receptor beta chains from one sample in a study of blood T cells in healthy people across ages. TCRdb re-called the 5' RACE reads with MiXCR, one entry per CDR3 protein. The sample records about 1,500,000 distinct CDR3 sequences, 28% being singletons. The source material was blood. The source is a woman between 25 and 40 years old in good health. CDR3s include the opening cysteine and the closing phenylalanine or tryptophan. D genes are given only for firm matches. Clone sizes are given selectively: once, few, many, or a class where the clone is expanded.

few TRBJ2-5 TRBD2 TRBV28 CASGGVRETQYF TGTGCCAGCGGGGGGGTAAGAGAGACCCAGTACTTC
few TRBJ1-2 NA TRBV12-3/TRBV12-4 CASRGSTNYGYTF TGTGCCAGCAGGGGAAGTACTAACTATGGCTACACCTTC
NA TRBJ2-5 NA TRBV15 CATGRGTRETQYF TGTGCCACCGGCCGGGGAACGAGAGAGACCCAGTACTTC
many TRBJ2-1 TRBD2 TRBV6-5 CASSQTSGVYNEQFF TGTGCCAGCAGTCAAACTAGCGGGGTCTACAATGAGCAGTTCTTC
NA TRBJ1-2 TRBD1 TRBV5-6 CASSPTRDRLGKVSGYTF TGTGCCAGCAGCCCGACAAGGGACAGGCTAGGCAAGGTCTCTGGCTACACCTTC
NA TRBJ2-1 TRBD2 TRBV5-1 CASSFGGARNGQFF TGCGCCAGCAGCTTCGGGGGGGCCAGGAATGGGCAGTTCTTC
NA TRBJ2-7 NA TRBV18 CASSRGTESEQYF TGTGCCAGCTCACGCGGGACAGAAAGCGAGCAGTACTTC
once TRBJ2-4 TRBD1 TRBV2 CASSDRGTGGDIQYF TGTGCCAGCAGTGACAGGGGGACAGGGGGGGACATTCAGTACTTC
NA TRBJ2-7 NA TRBV19 CASNIGRRGSEQYF TGTGCCAGCAATATTGGACGGCGTGGTTCCGAGCAGTACTTC
NA TRBJ2-1 TRBD2 TRBV11-2 CASSPTSGGPYNEQFF TGTGCCAGCAGCCCGACTAGCGGGGGACCCTACAATGAGCAGTTCTTC
NA TRBJ2-7 TRBD1 TRBV20-1 CSAGQAGRVEQYF TGCAGTGCCGGACAGGCTGGACGGGTCGAGCAGTACTTC
NA TRBJ1-5 NA TRBV6-1 CASSADALYSNQPQHF TGTGCCAGCAGTGCGGACGCCTTATATAGCAATCAGCCCCAGCATTTT
many TRBJ2-5 NA TRBV12-3/TRBV12-4 CASSSARGETQYF TGTGCCAGCAGTAGCGCACGTGGGGAGACCCAGTACTTC
NA TRBJ1-3 TRBD1 TRBV20-1 CSARRQGASGNTIYF TGCAGTGCTAGAAGACAGGGGGCAAGTGGAAACACCATATATTTT
NA TRBJ1-1 NA TRBV11-2 CASSLVSGAEAFF TGTGCCAGCAGCTTAGTGTCGGGCGCTGAAGCTTTCTTT
few TRBJ2-3 NA TRBV6-5 CASSYRRQAVGTDTQYF TGTGCCAGCAGTTACCGAAGACAGGCGGTGGGTACAGATACGCAGTATTTT
few TRBJ2-5 NA TRBV12-3/TRBV12-4 CASTSGLTEETQYF TGTGCCAGCACTTCGGGACTGACTGAAGAGACCCAGTACTTC
few TRBJ2-4 NA TRBV6-1 CASRPVPLAKNIQYF TGTGCCAGCAGGCCCGTACCTCTAGCCAAAAACATTCAGTACTTC
few TRBJ2-3 TRBD1 TRBV6-5 CASGRQGKFAETQYF TGTGCCAGCGGGAGACAGGGGAAGTTTGCAGAGACGCAGTATTTT
NA TRBJ2-7 TRBD1 TRBV2 CASSPPGQGLSGEQYF TGTGCCAGCAGCCCACCGGGACAGGGTCTTTCGGGGGAGCAGTACTTC
few TRBJ1-1 NA TRBV12-3/TRBV12-4 CASSFSNRDTEAFF TGTGCCAGCAGTTTTTCTAATCGGGACACTGAAGCTTTCTTT
few TRBJ2-3 TRBD2 TRBV28 CASRIAGASPDTQYF TGTGCCAGCAGGATAGCGGGGGCCTCCCCAGATACGCAGTATTTT
many TRBJ1-2 NA TRBV7-6 CASSFGGLPGGYTF TGTGCCAGCAGCTTCGGCGGACTTCCCGGCGGCTACACCTTC
many TRBJ2-1 NA TRBV18 CASSPAAGYNEQFF TGTGCCAGCTCACCTGCGGCGGGTTACAATGAGCAGTTCTTC
NA TRBJ2-7 NA TRBV12-3/TRBV12-4 CASSFSAGAYEQYF TGTGCCAGCAGTTTTTCCGCCGGGGCCTACGAGCAGTACTTC
few TRBJ1-2 NA TRBV29-1 CSVPGGNYGYTF TGCAGCGTTCCCGGGGGGAACTATGGCTACACCTTC
few TRBJ1-5 TRBD1 TRBV29-1 CSVEQGAGQPQHF TGCAGCGTCGAACAGGGGGCTGGTCAGCCCCAGCATTTT
NA TRBJ1-2 TRBD1 TRBV10-1 CARINTETGRYGYTF TGCGCCAGGATTAATACCGAGACAGGGCGGTACGGCTACACCTTC
NA TRBJ2-7 TRBD2 TRBV5-8 CASSLVPLAGVGQYF TGTGCCAGCAGCTTAGTACCTCTAGCGGGAGTTGGGCAGTACTTC
many TRBJ2-5 NA TRBV20-1 CSAPEGGQETQYF TGCAGTGCTCCGGAGGGGGGGCAAGAGACCCAGTACTTC
once TRBJ1-5 NA TRBV18 CASGSTEGDPQHF TGTGCCAGCGGATCTACAGAGGGGGATCCCCAGCATTTT
many TRBJ2-7 NA TRBV3-1 CASSQAFEQYF TGTGCCAGCAGCCAAGCATTCGAGCAGTACTTC
NA TRBJ2-1 NA TRBV14 CASSQGPGREQFF TGTGCCAGCAGCCAAGGTCCCGGGCGTGAGCAGTTCTTC
NA TRBJ2-2 NA TRBV5-1 CASIEAPLITGEPFF TGCGCCAGCATCGAAGCCCCATTAATCACCGGGGAGCCGTTTTTT
many TRBJ1-2 TRBD1 TRBV20-1 CSARDRDRGAVGYTF TGCAGTGCTAGAGATCGGGACAGGGGAGCGGTTGGCTACACCTTC
NA TRBJ2-5 NA TRBV5-1 CASSWQGGGQETQYF TGCGCCAGCAGCTGGCAGGGGGGGGGCCAAGAGACCCAGTACTTC
NA TRBJ1-3 TRBD1 TRBV5-1 CASSLAGTGENTIYF TGCGCCAGCAGCTTGGCGGGGACAGGGGAAAACACCATATATTTT